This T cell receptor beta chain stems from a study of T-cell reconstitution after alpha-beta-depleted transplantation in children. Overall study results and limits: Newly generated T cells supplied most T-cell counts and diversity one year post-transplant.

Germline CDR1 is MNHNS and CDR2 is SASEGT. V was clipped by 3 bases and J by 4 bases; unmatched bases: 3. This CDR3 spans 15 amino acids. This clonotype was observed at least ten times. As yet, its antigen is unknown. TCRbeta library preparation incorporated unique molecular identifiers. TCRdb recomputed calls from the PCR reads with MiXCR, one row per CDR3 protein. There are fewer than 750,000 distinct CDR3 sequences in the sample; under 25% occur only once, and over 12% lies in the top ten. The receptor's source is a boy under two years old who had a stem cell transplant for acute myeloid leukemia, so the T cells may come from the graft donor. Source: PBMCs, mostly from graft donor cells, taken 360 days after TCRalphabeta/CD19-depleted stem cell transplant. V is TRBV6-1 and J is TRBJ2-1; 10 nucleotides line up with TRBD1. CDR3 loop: CASSDWDRGYNEQFF. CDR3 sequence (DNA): TGTGCCAGCAGTGACTGGGACAGGGGTTACAATGAGCAGTTCTTC.